The clone carrying this T cell receptor beta chain appeared many times. As yet, its antigen is unknown. CDR3 length equals 14 residues. Germline trimming cut 6 bases from V and 8 bases from J; bases unmatched to any gene: 7. This specimen comes from a study of T cell repertoires in cytomegalovirus infection. In the study overall: A matching HLA type, together with CMV infection, was signaled by public TCR beta signatures.

MiXCR, applied by TCRdb to the reads, yields one record per CDR3 protein. The table has 680,000 or so distinct CDR3 sequences, 35% seen once. Study results and caveats: Dominating the ex vivo response were TCR beta clonotypes that were CMV-specific and HLA-C-restricted. Cumulative public TCR beta family frequency identified carriers of CMV plus the relevant HLA.

This rearrangement joins TRBV12-3 or TRBV12-4 to TRBJ1-4; 9 positions agree with TRBD1. Sequencing was performed on PBMCs. The receptor was derived from a human donor in good health (CMV status not recorded). Some clones in this sample may be carry-over from other donors' samples. Here the CDR3 DNA reads TGTGCCAGCAGCTTGGGACAGGGCGGCGAAAAACTGTTTTTT. This encodes CASSLGQGGEKLFF.